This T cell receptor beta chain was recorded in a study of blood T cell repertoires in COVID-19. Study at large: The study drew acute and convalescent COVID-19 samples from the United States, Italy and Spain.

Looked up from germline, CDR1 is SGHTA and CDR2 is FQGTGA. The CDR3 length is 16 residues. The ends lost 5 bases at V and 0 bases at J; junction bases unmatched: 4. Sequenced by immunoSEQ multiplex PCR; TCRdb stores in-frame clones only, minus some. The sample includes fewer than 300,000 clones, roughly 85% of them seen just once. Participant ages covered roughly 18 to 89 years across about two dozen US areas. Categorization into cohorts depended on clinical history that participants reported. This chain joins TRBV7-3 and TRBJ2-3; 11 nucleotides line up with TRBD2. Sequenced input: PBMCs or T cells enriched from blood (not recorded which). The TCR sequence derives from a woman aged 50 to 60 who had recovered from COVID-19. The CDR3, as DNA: TGTGCCAGCAGCCCCTGGACTAGCGGGAGCACAGATACGCAGTATTTT. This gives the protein CASSPWTSGSTDTQYF.